This T cell receptor (beta chain) was sequenced for a study of blood T cells in healthy people across ages. The CDR3 loop spans 12 amino acids. V was clipped by 5 bases and J by 3 bases, with 7 bases between them. Germline V gene sequence: CDR1 SGHTA, CDR2 FQGNSA. The use of a sample-barcoded 5' primer and a J-beta primer mix characterized a second PCR of roughly 6 to 11 cycles. MiXCR, applied by TCRdb to the 5' RACE reads, yields one record per CDR3 protein. The sample comprises about 720,000 distinct CDR3 sequences, 20% to 25% of which are singletons, and around 22% rests with the top ten. General observations from the study: Naive T cell percentage strongly correlated with TCR beta diversity. As age increased, TCR beta diversity per million T cells fell in a roughly linear fashion. CMV infection status of these donors was not known.

Ranging in age from about 6 to 90, the donors were healthy Caucasian individuals from Russia. This clonotype occurred a few times. Its target is unknown. The sequenced sample was blood. This sequence joins TRBV7-2 and TRBJ1-2; D possibly corresponds to TRBD1 (5 bases). The TCR sequence derives from a man in his 70s in good health. The CDR3 DNA reads TGTGCCAGCAGCGGGACCCACTATGGCTACACCTTC. Translating gives CASSGTHYGYTF. The whole variable domain, filled in from reference TRBV7-2 and TRBJ1-2, reads GAGVSQSPSNKVTEKGKDVELRCDPISGHTALYWYRQSLGQGLEFLIYFQGNSAPDKSGLPSDRFSAERTGGSVSTLTIQRTQQEDSAVYLCASSGTHYGYTFGSGTRLTVV.